This TCR beta chain was captured by sequencing in a study of cytomegalovirus exposure and HLA in healthy donors. General study findings and limits: The study found most TCR sequences rare, yet found some public TCRs in many donors. TCR beta chain V- and J-gene trimming was linked, in a later analysis, to a missense variant in DCLRE1C. In an earlier analysis, about 90% or about 30%: the productive usage of most TCR beta V segments.

Concerning this clone itself: The antigen remains undetermined. No DNA is shown, since the ends of the CDR3 on it are uncertain; the CDR3 is the one TCRdb lists.

Including both end residues, the CDR3 is 15 amino acids long. In germline, CDR1 is LNHDA, CDR2 SQIVND (reference sequence). Amplification used 60 Vbeta primers and 13 Jbeta primers. Method: immunoSEQ multiplex PCR; TCRdb's copy keeps in-frame clones and lacks some. The table lists 150,000 or so clones, roughly three quarters of them singletons. The chain recombines TRBV19 with TRBJ2-7; whether TRBD2, the table's D call, matches the DNA was not checked. This sequence originates from a woman in her thirties or forties in good health and CMV-seronegative. Sample: PBMCs. CDR3 sequence reads: CASTSGGGSSYEQYF.